The sequence of this T cell receptor (beta chain) was determined in a study of T cells in tumors after PD-1 blockade. Study-wide context: Daily vismodegib 150 mg continued in a subset of anti-PD-1-treated patients.

Looked up from germline, CDR1 is MNHNS and CDR2 is SASEGT. The CDR3 loop spans 13 amino acids. The V gene lost 2 bases and the J gene lost 2 bases, with 4 bases spanning the gap. Sequencing used immunoSEQ multiplex PCR; TCRdb keeps in-frame clones, though not all of them. The sample lists about 47,000 clones, about four fifths occurring once. The V gene is TRBV6-1, the J gene TRBJ1-5; D unresolved. The specimen was PBMCs, collected before anti-PD-1 treatment. The sequence derives from a human donor with basal cell carcinoma. CDR3 sequence reads: CASSELGNQPQHF. The CDR3 DNA reads TGTGCCAGCAGTGAACTTGGCAATCAGCCCCAGCATTTT.